A selection of T cell receptor beta chains follows, all from one sample in a study of cytomegalovirus exposure and HLA in healthy donors. TCRdb's copy holds only in-frame clones and misses some; the assay was immunoSEQ multiplex PCR. Of under 200,000 clones listed, 65% to 85% were seen once; the top ten hold more than 2%. Source material: PBMCs. These receptor sequences come from a man aged 55 to 70 in good health and CMV-seronegative. Both conserved end residues are part of each CDR3. Fields, in order: D gene, J gene, V gene, CDR3 length, clone size, CDR3 DNA, CDR3 protein. D genes are given only for firm matches. A clone size is listed for some rows: how often the clone was seen (once, few, many), or a class if it is expanded.

TRBD2,TRBJ2-5,TRBV5-1,16,few,TGCGCCAGCAGCTTGGGGACTAGCGGGAGGACGGAGACCCAGTACTTC,CASSLGTSGRTETQYF
TRBD2,TRBJ2-5,TRBV5-1,15,.,TGCGCCAGCAGGCAAGGCGGGGGGGCAAGAGAGACCCAGTACTTC,CASRQGGGARETQYF
.,TRBJ2-7,TRBV13,13,.,TGTGCCAGCAGCTTCGGGACATCGGCCGAGCAGTACTTC,CASSFGTSAEQYF
.,TRBJ2-5,TRBV6-5,15,few,TGTGCCAGCAGTTACATTACGGGAGTCTCAGAGACCCAGTACTTC,CASSYITGVSETQYF
.,TRBJ2-7,TRBV10-2,14,few,TGCGCCAGCAGGGCTTCGCTGACAGACGAACGGCAGTACTTC,CASRASLTDERQYF
.,TRBJ1-1,TRBV4-2,13,few,TGTGCCAGCAGCCAAGTCGGGAACACTGAAGCTTTCTTT,CASSQVGNTEAFF
.,TRBJ1-5,TRBV7-9,12,.,TGTGCCAGCAGCAAAGGGACTCAGCCCCAGAATTTT,CASSKGTQPQNF
TRBD1,TRBJ1-2,TRBV13,19,.,TGTGCCAGCAGCTCCATATTCTCCGGGACAGGGTCTCTGTCCTATGGCTACACCTTC,CASSSIFSGTGSLSYGYTF
TRBD2,TRBJ2-7,TRBV2,16,.,TGTGCCAGCAGGGCCCCCGGGGCTAGCGGTTCCTACGAGCAGTACTTC,CASRAPGASGSYEQYF
.,TRBJ2-7,TRBV18,14,.,TGTGCCAGCTCACCCAGAGGGGAGGACTACGAGCAGTACTTC,CASSPRGEDYEQYF
.,TRBJ1-3,TRBV28,14,once,TGTGCCAGCATTGCAAGGGGCTCTGGAAACACCATATATTTT,CASIARGSGNTIYF
TRBD1,TRBJ1-1,TRBV29-1,14,.,TGCAGCACCAGGGACAGTACCTTGAACACTGAAGCTTTCTTT,CSTRDSTLNTEAFF
.,TRBJ2-7,TRBV5-1,12,.,TGCGCCAGCAGCTTGACAGGTGGCGAGCAGTACTTC,CASSLTGGEQYF
.,TRBJ1-1,TRBV30,10,.,TGTGCCTGGGGTAGAGGCTTAACTTTCTTT,CAWGRGLTFF
TRBD1,TRBJ1-2,TRBV5-6,18,.,TGTGCCAGCAGCCCCCTTCCGGGACAGGGAACTGGCTTTTATGGCTACACCTTC,CASSPLPGQGTGFYGYTF
TRBD2,TRBJ2-2,TRBV5-1,17,.,TGCGCCAGCAACCCGACCCCTAGCGGGGGGCATGACGGGGAGCTGTTTTTT,CASNPTPSGGHDGELFF